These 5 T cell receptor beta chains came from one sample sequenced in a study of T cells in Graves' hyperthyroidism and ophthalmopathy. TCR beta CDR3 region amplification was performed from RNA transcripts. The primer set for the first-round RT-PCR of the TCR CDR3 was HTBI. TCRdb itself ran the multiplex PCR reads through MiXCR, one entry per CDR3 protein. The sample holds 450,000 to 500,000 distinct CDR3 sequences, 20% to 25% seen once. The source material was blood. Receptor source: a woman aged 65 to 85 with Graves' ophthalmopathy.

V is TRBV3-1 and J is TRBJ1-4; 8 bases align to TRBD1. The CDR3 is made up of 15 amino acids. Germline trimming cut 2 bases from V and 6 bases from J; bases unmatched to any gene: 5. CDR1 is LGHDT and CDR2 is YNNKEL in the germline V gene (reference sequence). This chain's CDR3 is CASSQRTGNHEKLFF. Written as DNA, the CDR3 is TGTGCCAGCAGCCAAAGGACAGGGAACCATGAAAAACTGTTTTTT. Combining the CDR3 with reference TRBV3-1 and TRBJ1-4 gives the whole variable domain DTAVSQTPKYLVTQMGNDKSIKCEQNLGHDTMYWYKQDSKKFLKIMFSYNNKELIINETVPNRFSPKSPDKAHLNLHINSLELGDSAVYFCASSQRTGNHEKLFFGSGTQLSVL.

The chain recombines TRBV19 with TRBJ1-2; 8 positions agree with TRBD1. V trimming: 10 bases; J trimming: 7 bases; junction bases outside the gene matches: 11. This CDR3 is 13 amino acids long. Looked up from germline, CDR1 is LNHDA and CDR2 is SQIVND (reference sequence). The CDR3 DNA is TGTGCCACTCAGACAGGGGACCTGTTTGGCTACACCTTC. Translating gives CATQTGDLFGYTF. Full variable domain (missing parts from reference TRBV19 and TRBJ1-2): DGGITQSPKYLFRKEGQNVTLSCEQNLNHDAMYWYRQDPGQGLRLIYYSQIVNDFQKGDIAEGYSVSREKKESFPLTVTSAQKNPTAFYLCATQTGDLFGYTFGSGTRLTVV.

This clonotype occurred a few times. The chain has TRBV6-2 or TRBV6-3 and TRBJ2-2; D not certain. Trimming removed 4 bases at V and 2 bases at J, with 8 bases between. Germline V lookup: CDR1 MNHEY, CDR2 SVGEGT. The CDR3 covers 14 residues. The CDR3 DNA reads TGTGCCAGCAGTTCCTTACAAAACACCGGGGAGCTGTTTTTT. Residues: CASSSLQNTGELFF.

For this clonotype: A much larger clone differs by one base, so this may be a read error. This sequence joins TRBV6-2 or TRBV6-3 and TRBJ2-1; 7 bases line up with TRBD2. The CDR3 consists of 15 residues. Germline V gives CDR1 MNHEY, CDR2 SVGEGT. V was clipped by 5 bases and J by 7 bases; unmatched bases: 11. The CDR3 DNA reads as TGTGCCAGCAGTCCGACTAGCCAGATAGGTAATGAGCAGTTCTTC. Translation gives CASSPTSQIGNEQFF.

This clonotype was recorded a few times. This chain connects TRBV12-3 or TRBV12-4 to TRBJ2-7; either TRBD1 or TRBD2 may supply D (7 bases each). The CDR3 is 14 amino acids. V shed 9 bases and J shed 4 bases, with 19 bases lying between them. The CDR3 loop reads CASQGGQGGYEQYF. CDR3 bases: TGTGCCAGTCAGGGGGGGCAGGGGGGATACGAGCAGTACTTC.